The 10 T cell receptor beta chains reported below all come from one sample, sequenced in a study of cytotoxic CD8 clonotypes in ibrutinib-treated CLL. Assay used: immunoSEQ multiplex PCR; TCRdb lists only in-frame clones, some missing. The sample consists of 300,000 to 350,000 clones, 80% of them appearing once. The material sequenced was PBMCs, taken before ibrutinib treatment. The receptors were gathered from a human donor with chronic lymphocytic leukemia.

This sequence joins TRBV2 and TRBJ2-7, with no clear D. With 3 bases removed from V and 1 base from J, the gap between germline ends came to 10 bases. The CDR3 contains 14 residues. The germline V gene has CDR1 SNHLY and CDR2 FYNNEI. CDR3 sequence (DNA): TGTGCCAGCAGTGAGCAGTACAAATCCTACGAGCAGTACTTC. Translation gives CASSEQYKSYEQYF.

This chain links TRBV6-5 with TRBJ2-3; the D gene is possibly TRBD2 (6 bases). The germline gives CDR1 MNHEY, CDR2 SVGAGI. V was shortened by 4 bases and J by 1 base, with 15 bases between the two germline ends. The CDR3 runs 16 residues. In DNA form, the CDR3 reads TGTGCCAGCAGTTTCGCCTGGCCGGGGGGCACAGATACGCAGTATTTT. Its protein is CASSFAWPGGTDTQYF.

This chain joins TRBV6-1 and TRBJ1-4; D gene unclear. V was cut by 6 bases and J by 7 bases, with 12 bases left in between. Per germline, CDR1 MNHNS and CDR2 SASEGT. This CDR3 spans 13 amino acids. CDR3 loop: CASSQVEIEKLFF. In DNA form, the CDR3 reads TGTGCCAGCAGCCAGGTAGAAATTGAAAAACTGTTTTTT.

This clone has more than one count but fewer than ten. The CDR3 sequence: CASSARGLAGELFF. The CDR3 region has the DNA TGTGCCAGCAGTGCCAGGGGGCTGGCCGGGGAGCTGTTTTTT. V usage is TRBV2 and J usage is TRBJ2-2, with 8 bases fitting TRBD1. Germline V lookup: CDR1 SNHLY, CDR2 FYNNEI. V was pared by 4 bases and J by 6 bases, with 4 bases of the junction left unmatched. The CDR3 sequence is 14 residues long.

This rearrangement joins TRBV27 to TRBJ2-3; D remains unclear. Germline assignment: CDR1 MNHEY and CDR2 SMNVEV (reference sequence). The CDR3 has 15 amino acids. V shed 6 bases and J shed 2 bases, with 15 bases lying between them. The CDR3 region has the DNA TGTGCCAGCAGATTTTTAGGACGGCACACAGATACGCAGTATTTT. This codes for CASRFLGRHTDTQYF.

Here the CDR3 DNA reads TGTGCCAGCCGGCTCGGGGGGCCCAACACTGAAGCTTTCTTT. Amino acids: CASRLGGPNTEAFF. The chain employs TRBV7-3 and TRBJ1-1, with TRBD1 as a possible D gene (6 bases). CDR3 length: 14 residues. Germline V gene data show CDR1 as SGHTA and CDR2 as FQGTGA. V was cut by 8 bases and J by 2 bases, with 15 bases left in between.

The V call is TRBV11-2, the J call TRBJ2-7; perhaps TRBD1 as D (5 bases). Trimming left V 8 bases short and J 2 bases short, with 10 bases between. This CDR3 contains 12 residues. Per germline, CDR1 SGHAT and CDR2 FQNNGV. This chain's CDR3 is CASGRVPYEQYF. In DNA form, the CDR3 reads TGTGCCAGCGGCAGGGTACCCTACGAGCAGTACTTC.

This clone appeared once. The rearrangement uses TRBV5-1 and TRBJ2-5; no clear D gene. The CDR3 has 14 residues. Germline CDR1 is SGHRS and CDR2 is YFSETQ. V was cut by 0 bases and J by 1 base, with 7 bases left in between. The CDR3 reads CASSLAHPQETQYF. Here the CDR3 DNA reads TGCGCCAGCAGCTTGGCGCATCCCCAAGAGACCCAGTACTTC.

V and J are TRBV20-1 and TRBJ2-7; no reliable D call. The CDR3 extends over 11 amino acids. CDR1 is DFQATT, CDR2 SNEGSKA, per germline (reference sequence). Deletions cut 3 bases from V and 2 bases from J, with 5 bases between. CDR3 in amino acids: CSASGTYEQYF. The CDR3 coding sequence is TGCAGTGCTAGCGGTACCTACGAGCAGTACTTC.

The chain joins TRBV27 to TRBJ2-3; 10 nucleotides align to TRBD2. The J segment lost 8 bases and the V segment lost 2 bases, leaving 4 bases of the junction unmatched. CDR3 size: 14 residues. Germline-derived CDR1 and CDR2 are MNHEY and SMNVEV (reference sequence). The CDR3 loop is CASSLLAGVGTQYF. The CDR3 DNA is TGTGCCAGCAGTTTACTAGCGGGAGTTGGTACGCAGTATTTT.